This TCR beta chain was obtained from a study of sequential checkpoint blockade in melanoma. Looking at the study overall: TCRbeta immunosequencing was performed on DNA from approximately 93 pretreatment melanoma tumor samples. Roughly 20 patients had matched tumor biopsies before treatment and at week 13 after nivolumab or ipilimumab alone.

This clone has a handful of counts. Treatment denoted: randomized to nivolumab then ipilimumab (arm A) or the reverse (arm B). The table came from immunoSEQ multiplex PCR; TCRdb's copy has only in-frame clones and leaves some out. The profile shows about 13,000 clones, around 23% of them singletons. This CDR3 has 15 amino acids. V lost 7 bases, J lost 7 bases, and 13 bases stayed unmatched. Germline V gene sequence: CDR1 SGHNT, CDR2 YENEEA. The TCR originated in a human donor with melanoma. The source material was tumor tissue (inferred from file names), sampled from a patient given nivolumab and ipilimumab in sequence. This chain links TRBV11-3 with TRBJ2-7, with 10 positions matching TRBD1. In nucleotides, the CDR3 is TGTGCCAGCACCGACTCCGGGACAGGGGAGAAAGAGCAGTACTTC. Translating it yields CASTDSGTGEKEQYF.